This T cell receptor beta chain was captured by sequencing in a study of cytotoxic CD8 clonotypes in ibrutinib-treated CLL. Study-level background: Enrolment comprised 11 relapsed/refractory and about 14 treatment-naive patients; approximately 18 were IGHV unmutated.

Profiled with immunoSEQ multiplex PCR; TCRdb holds only in-frame clones, not every one. Counted here are fewer than 150,000 clones, 80% to 85% occurring once; the ten biggest clones make up 3.3%. With respect to this clone: This same CDR3 is encoded by further DNA sequences in the sample.

CDR3 length equals 11 residues. The germline V and J ends were trimmed by 5 bases and 8 bases, with 9 bases remaining between them. CDR1 MNHEY and CDR2 SVGAGI come from the germline V gene. The input for sequencing was PBMCs, taken after 24 months of ibrutinib treatment. The chain has TRBV6-5 and TRBJ1-1; D is uncertain. This clonotype originated in a human donor with chronic lymphocytic leukemia. The CDR3 is CASSLGPEAFF. The CDR3 bases are TGTGCCAGCAGTCTCGGGCCCGAAGCTTTCTTT.